These T cell receptor beta chains were read from a single sample in a study of T cells in Graves' hyperthyroidism and ophthalmopathy. One entry per CDR3 protein, called by TCRdb with MiXCR from the multiplex PCR reads. The data contain about 480,000 distinct CDR3 sequences, approximately 15% of them singletons. Sequenced sample: blood. These receptors originate from a young woman with Graves' hyperthyroidism. Both conserved end residues are part of each CDR3. The D gene is left open where the match is weak. Clone size is shown for a subset of rows, as once, few, many or a class of expanded clone.

D gene	clone size	V gene	J gene	CDR3 DNA	CDR3 protein
.	few	TRBV12-3/TRBV12-4	TRBJ1-5	TGTGCCAGCAGTCCAAACAGTGGGAGCAATCAGCCCCAGCATTTT	CASSPNSGSNQPQHF
.	many	TRBV6-1	TRBJ1-1	TGTGCCAGCAGTCCCCAGGGGCGGGCGGACACTGAAGCTTTCTTT	CASSPQGRADTEAFF
.	many	TRBV11-3	TRBJ2-5	TGTGCCAGCAGCTTAGAAGCTGGGGTCTTGGAGACCCAGTACTTC	CASSLEAGVLETQYF
TRBD2	.	TRBV5-4	TRBJ2-5	TGTGCCAGCAGCTCCCCCCCTAGCGGGGACCCGGCCCAGTACTTC	CASSSPPSGDPAQYF
.	.	TRBV2	TRBJ2-3	TGTGCCAGCAGGGAATTCCCGGGGTCGTATTTT	CASREFPGSYF
.	once	TRBV25-1	TRBJ1-4	TGTGCCAGCAGTGAATACGGGGCCGAGGGGAAGGAAAAACTGTTTTTT	CASSEYGAEGKEKLFF
TRBD1	many	TRBV29-1	TRBJ2-5	TGCAGCGTGGCTTTGGGACAGGGGGCGGACCAGTACTTC	CSVALGQGADQYF
.	many	TRBV4-1	TRBJ1-2	TGCGCCAGCAGCCAAGATAGAACAGGCATTGGGTCTAACTATGGCTACACCTTC	CASSQDRTGIGSNYGYTF
.	many	TRBV30	TRBJ1-3	TGTGCCTGCGGGCTACGCGGTAACACCATATATTTT	CACGLRGNTIYF
.	many	TRBV5-1	TRBJ1-3	TGCGCCAGCAGCTTGGACAAAGGAAACACCATATATTTT	CASSLDKGNTIYF
.	many	TRBV27	TRBJ2-1	TGTGCCAGCAGTTTGTCTGACAATGAGCAGTTCTTC	CASSLSDNEQFF
.	many	TRBV24-1	TRBJ2-1	TGTGCCACCAGTGATCCGAAGGGGAACTCCTACAATGAGCAGTTCTTC	CATSDPKGNSYNEQFF
TRBD1	.	TRBV11-1	TRBJ1-2	TGTGCCAGCAGCTCCAGGGGGGGAACGGTCTATGGCTACACCTTC	CASSSRGGTVYGYTF
.	.	TRBV7-2	TRBJ1-1	TGTGCCAGCCGTAGGAAGGACAGCGAAGCTTTCTTT	CASRRKDSEAFF
.	many	TRBV19	TRBJ1-1	TGTGCCAGTAGTATATTAACAGGGAGGACTGAAGCTTTCTTT	CASSILTGRTEAFF
.	few	TRBV27	TRBJ2-1	TGTGCCAGCAGTTTGAGGTTTGAGTATGAGCAGTTCTTC	CASSLRFEYEQFF
.	many	TRBV20-1	TRBJ1-3	TGCAGTGCTAACGGACCACCTGGAAACACCATATATTTT	CSANGPPGNTIYF
.	many	TRBV20-1	TRBJ1-5	TGCAGTGCTAGCTCGGGGGCTTATAGCAATCAGCCCCAGCATTTT	CSASSGAYSNQPQHF
TRBD2	many	TRBV7-2	TRBJ2-3	TGTGCCAGCAGCTCCTTGACTAGCGGGAGGGTTACGCAGTATTTT	CASSSLTSGRVTQYF
.	few	TRBV6-1	TRBJ2-1	TGTGCCAGCAGTGCGGACTCCTCCTACAATGAGCAGTTCTTC	CASSADSSYNEQFF
.	few	TRBV29-1	TRBJ1-1	TGCAGCGTCCCTCATGGTGCCACTGAAGCTTTCTTT	CSVPHGATEAFF
TRBD1	many	TRBV12-3/TRBV12-4	TRBJ1-5	TGTGCCAGCAGTAGGGACAGGGAAGATCAGCCCCAGCATTTT	CASSRDREDQPQHF
TRBD1	.	TRBV5-5	TRBJ2-7	TGTGCCAGCGGCTTCCGGGACAGGGGCCACGAGCAGTACTTC	CASGFRDRGHEQYF
TRBD2	many	TRBV12-5	TRBJ2-1	TGTGCTAGTGGTTTGGCGGGACTAGCGGGGCCAAGCTACAATGAGCAGTTCTTC	CASGLAGLAGPSYNEQFF
.	many	TRBV27	TRBJ1-5	TGTGCCAGCAGTTTAACGGCCAGGGGTTGGAATCAGCCCCAGCATTTT	CASSLTARGWNQPQHF
.	many	TRBV7-9	TRBJ2-5	TGTGCCAGCAGCCCCCTGGGCGGCGGGGCCCAAGAGACCCAGTACTTC	CASSPLGGGAQETQYF
TRBD2	many	TRBV6-2/TRBV6-3	TRBJ2-5	TGTGCCATCCAGCTAGCGGGAGGGTTGGAGACCCAGTACTTC	CAIQLAGGLETQYF
.	.	TRBV5-1	TRBJ1-3	TGCGCCAGCAGTCGGGATGTTGGAAACACCATATATTTT	CASSRDVGNTIYF
TRBD2	.	TRBV20-1	TRBJ2-1	TGCAGTGCTCATCTAGCGGGGGTCTACAATGAGCAGTTCTTC	CSAHLAGVYNEQFF
.	many	TRBV12-3/TRBV12-4	TRBJ2-1	TGTGCCAGCAGCCCTCCCCGACCCGAGGTTCCCTACAATGAGCAGTTCTTC	CASSPPRPEVPYNEQFF
.	many	TRBV10-3	TRBJ1-1	TGTGCCATCAGTGAGTCTACGGGGGTAATGAGAGGAGCTTTCTTT	CAISESTGVMRGAFF
.	.	TRBV20-1	TRBJ1-1	TGCAGTGCTAGAGCTCCTCCGAGGCCTTTCACTGAAGCTTTCTTT	CSARAPPRPFTEAFF
.	many	TRBV6-1	TRBJ1-1	TGTGCCAGCAGTCCCACCCTGCATACTGAAGCTTTCTTT	CASSPTLHTEAFF
TRBD2	few	TRBV3-1	TRBJ2-7	TGTGCCAGCAGCCAAGATGGGACTAGCGGGAAACCTTCCTACAATGAGCAGTACTTC	CASSQDGTSGKPSYNEQYF
TRBD1	many	TRBV19	TRBJ1-3	TGTGCCAGTAGTAGGCGGGACAGCTACCTGTTTACCTCTGGAAACACCATATATTTT	CASSRRDSYLFTSGNTIYF
.	.	TRBV5-1	TRBJ1-2	TGCGCCAGCAGCCTCGACCCAGGAGGCGAAAATAATGGCTACACCTTC	CASSLDPGGENNGYTF
.	.	TRBV29-1	TRBJ2-1	TGCAGCGTTGAGAGGGAGGACCGGGACTCCTTCTACAATGAGCAGTTCTTC	CSVEREDRDSFYNEQFF
.	.	TRBV19	TRBJ2-1	TGTGCCAGTAGGTCACTGGCAAATGAGCAGTTCTTC	CASRSLANEQFF
.	many	TRBV28	TRBJ2-5	TGTGCCAGCATTCTGGGGTCGCCTAGTGTAGTCCCGTACTTC	CASILGSPSVVPYF
TRBD1	.	TRBV20-1	TRBJ1-1	TGCAGTGCTGACAGGGGGCGCCACACTGAAGCTTTCTTT	CSADRGRHTEAFF
.	.	TRBV6-1	TRBJ2-3	TGTGCCAGCACGGGGTTCACAGATACGCAGTATTTT	CASTGFTDTQYF
.	many	TRBV3-1	TRBJ2-7	TGTGCCAGCAGCCAATACGGATACGAGCAGTACTTC	CASSQYGYEQYF
TRBD2	few	TRBV9	TRBJ2-2	TGTGCCAGCAGCGTATGGACTAGCGGGTACACCGGGGAGCTGTTTTTT	CASSVWTSGYTGELFF
TRBD1	few	TRBV29-1	TRBJ2-7	TGCAGCGTTGACCTAGGGACAGGATCCTACGAGCAGTACTTC	CSVDLGTGSYEQYF
TRBD2	many	TRBV20-1	TRBJ2-3	TGCAGTGCAATCCTAGCGGGAGGGCCAGATACGCAGTATTTT	CSAILAGGPDTQYF
TRBD2	many	TRBV2	TRBJ2-7	TGTGCCAGATCCTTAGCGGGAGGCTACGAGCAGTACTTC	CARSLAGGYEQYF
.	many	TRBV18	TRBJ2-5	TGTGCCAGCTCACCAACGGTAGCCTTCCAAGAGACCCAGTACTTC	CASSPTVAFQETQYF
.	few	TRBV19	TRBJ2-7	TGTGCCAGTAGGGCTGGGGGACACTCGAACTACGAGCAGTACTTC	CASRAGGHSNYEQYF
.	.	TRBV7-8	TRBJ2-1	TGTGCCAGCAGCTCCGACAGAGACAATGAGCAGTTCTTC	CASSSDRDNEQFF
TRBD2	many	TRBV20-1	TRBJ2-3	TGCAGTGCTACCAAGCGGGATGCTAGCACAGATACGCAGTATTTT	CSATKRDASTDTQYF
TRBD2	many	TRBV5-4	TRBJ2-5	TGTGCCACGGGACTACTTGGTTTGAACGAGTACTTC	CATGLLGLNEYF
TRBD1	many	TRBV10-3	TRBJ1-2	TGTGCCATCAGAGGGACAGGGGAACATGGCTACACCTTC	CAIRGTGEHGYTF
.	many	TRBV11-2	TRBJ2-4	TGTGCCAGCAGCTTAGATCGGGCCACGCCTCAGTACTTC	CASSLDRATPQYF